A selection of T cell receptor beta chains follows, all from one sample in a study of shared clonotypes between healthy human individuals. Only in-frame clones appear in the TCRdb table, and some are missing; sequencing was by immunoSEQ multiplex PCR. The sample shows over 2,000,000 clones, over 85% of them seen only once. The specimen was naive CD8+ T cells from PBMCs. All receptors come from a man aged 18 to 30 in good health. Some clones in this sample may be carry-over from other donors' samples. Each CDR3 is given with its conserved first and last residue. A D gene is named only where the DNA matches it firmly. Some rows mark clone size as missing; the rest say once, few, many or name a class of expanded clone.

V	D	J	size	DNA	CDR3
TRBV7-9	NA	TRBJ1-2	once	TGTGCCAGCAGCCCACCTGTGACATATGGCTACACCTTC	CASSPPVTYGYTF
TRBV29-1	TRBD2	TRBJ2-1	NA	TGCAGCGTTGAGGGTAGCGGGGTCTATACCTACAATGAGCAGTTCTTC	CSVEGSGVYTYNEQFF
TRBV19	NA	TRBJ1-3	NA	TGTGCCAGTAGTATAGGAACGGGAAACACCATATATTTT	CASSIGTGNTIYF
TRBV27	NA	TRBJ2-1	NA	TGTGCCAGCAACCCGACCCCCGGGGGCTACAATGAGCAGTTCTTC	CASNPTPGGYNEQFF
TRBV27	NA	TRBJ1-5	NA	TGTGCCAGCAGACAGGGAGGTCAGCCCCAGCATTTT	CASRQGGQPQHF
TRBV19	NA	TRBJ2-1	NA	TGTGCCAGTAGTATATTCCCGGAGTACAATGAGCAGTTCTTC	CASSIFPEYNEQFF
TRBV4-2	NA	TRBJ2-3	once	TGTGCCAGCAGCCCACTGGGAGTGGTGAGCACAGATACGCAGTATTTT	CASSPLGVVSTDTQYF
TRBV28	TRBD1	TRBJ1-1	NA	TGTGCCAGCAGTCCTTGGACAGGGGCTGGGCTGGCTTTCTTT	CASSPWTGAGLAFF
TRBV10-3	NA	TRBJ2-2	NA	TGTGCCATCAGTGTCCCCGGACAGTCGAACACCGGGGAGCTGTTTTTT	CAISVPGQSNTGELFF
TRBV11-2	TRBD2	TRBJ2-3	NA	TGTGCCAGCAGCTTCGAACTAGCGGGGGGTAGGGATACGCAGTATTTT	CASSFELAGGRDTQYF
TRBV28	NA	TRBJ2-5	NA	TGTGCCAGCAGCCCCCGGGGGCCGAAGACCCAGTACTTC	CASSPRGPKTQYF
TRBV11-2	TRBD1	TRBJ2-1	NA	TGTGCCAGCAGCTTAGGTATTGGGGACAGGGCCAATGAGCAGTTCTTC	CASSLGIGDRANEQFF
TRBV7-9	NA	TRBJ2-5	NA	TGTGCCAGCAGCCCGGACTTGTTCGGAGAGACCCAGTACTTC	CASSPDLFGETQYF
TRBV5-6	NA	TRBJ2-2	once	TGTGCCAGCAGCTTATATTCACAGGACCACACCGGGGAGCTGTTTTTT	CASSLYSQDHTGELFF
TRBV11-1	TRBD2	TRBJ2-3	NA	TGTGCCAGCAGCTTGGACCTCCAGCGGGAGGACACAGATACGCAGTATTTT	CASSLDLQREDTDTQYF
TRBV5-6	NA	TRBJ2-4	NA	TGTGCCAGCAGCGGCGGGACTAAAAACATTCAGTACTTC	CASSGGTKNIQYF
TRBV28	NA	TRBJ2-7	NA	TGTGCCAGCAGTTTACTCCGGATTTCCTACGAGCAGTACTTC	CASSLLRISYEQYF
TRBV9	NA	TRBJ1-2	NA	TGTGCCAGCAGCGTAGGTGCAACAGCCCAGTCGTGGACCTTC	CASSVGATAQSWTF
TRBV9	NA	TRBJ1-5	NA	TGTGCCAGCAGCGAGGGGGGAAATCAGCCCCAGCATTTT	CASSEGGNQPQHF
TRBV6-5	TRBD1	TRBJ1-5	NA	TGTGCCAGCAGTTACCCTGACAGGGTTAGCAATCAGCCCCAGCATTTT	CASSYPDRVSNQPQHF
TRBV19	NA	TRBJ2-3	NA	TGTGCCAGTAGTAGACGGCGCGACTGGAAGACAGATACGCAGTATTTT	CASSRRRDWKTDTQYF
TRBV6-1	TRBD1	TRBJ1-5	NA	TGTGCCAGCAGTGATGGGACAGGGGGCTTGCAGCCCCAGCATTTT	CASSDGTGGLQPQHF
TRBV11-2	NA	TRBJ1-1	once	TGTGCCAGCAGCTTAGCCCCAGGAGCGCGGGGAAACACTGAAGCTTTCTTT	CASSLAPGARGNTEAFF
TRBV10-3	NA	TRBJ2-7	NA	TGTGCCATCAGTGGGTCGGTATACGGGACATCTCTAAGCTACGAGCAGTACTTC	CAISGSVYGTSLSYEQYF
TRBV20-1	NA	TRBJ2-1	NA	TGCAGTGCTAGTCATGAGCAGTTCTTC	CSASHEQFF
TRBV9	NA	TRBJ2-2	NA	TGTGCCAGCAGCCCACAGGGTACGGGCGTGGGCGGGGAGCTGTTTTTT	CASSPQGTGVGGELFF
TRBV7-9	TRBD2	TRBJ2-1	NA	TGTGCCAGCAGCTCTAGCGGGAGGGCCTACAATGAGCAGTTCTTC	CASSSSGRAYNEQFF
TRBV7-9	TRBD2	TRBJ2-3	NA	TGTGCCAGCAGCACCGGGGAGGGCTTAGGCACAGATACGCAGTATTTT	CASSTGEGLGTDTQYF
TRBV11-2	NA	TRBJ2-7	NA	TGTGCCAGCAGCTTTTACAGCTACGAGCAGTACTTC	CASSFYSYEQYF
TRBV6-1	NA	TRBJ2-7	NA	TGTGCCAGCAGTGCATATAGCGGTAGCTCCTACGAGCAGTACTTC	CASSAYSGSSYEQYF
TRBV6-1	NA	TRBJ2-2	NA	TGTGCCAGCAGTGAACTCCGGGACAAGAACACCGGGGAGCTGTTTTTT	CASSELRDKNTGELFF
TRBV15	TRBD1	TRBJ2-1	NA	TGTGCCACCAGCAGAGATAGGGACAGGGGGCTCAATGAGCAGTTCTTC	CATSRDRDRGLNEQFF
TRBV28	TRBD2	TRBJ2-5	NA	TGTGCCAGCAGTTTTAGGACTAGCGGGAGGAGAAGAGAAGAGACCCAGTACTTC	CASSFRTSGRRREETQYF
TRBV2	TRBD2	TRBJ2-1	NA	TGTGCCAGCAGAGGACTAGCGGGCAATGAGCAGTTCTTC	CASRGLAGNEQFF
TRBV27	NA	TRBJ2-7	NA	TGTGCCAGCAGTTTTTCATTCGACCACGAGCAGTACTTC	CASSFSFDHEQYF